This is a list of T cell receptor beta chains from one sample in a study of OX40 agonist ivuxolimab in advanced cancers. Some clones are missing from TCRdb's copy, which holds only in-frame ones; the method was immunoSEQ multiplex PCR. The data show approximately 74,000 clones, with approximately 92% seen just once and 0.5% to 0.55% held by the top ten. Sequences were derived from CD4+ or CD8+ T cells sorted from blood, sampled in a trial of the OX40 agonist ivuxolimab. The receptors derive from an adult with an advanced solid tumor such as melanoma, head and neck, liver or kidney cancer. The CDR3 runs from the conserved cysteine through the conserved F or W. A D gene is named only where the DNA matches it firmly. Expanded clones get a size class; other rows say once, few or many, or leave the size out.

v_gene	abundance	j_gene	d_gene	CDR3nt	CDR3aa
TRBV28	NA	TRBJ1-2	NA	TGTGCCAGCAGTTTTGGGCGGGTGGGGTCTAAGGGCTACACCTTC	CASSFGRVGSKGYTF
TRBV6-6	NA	TRBJ2-7	NA	TGTGCCAGCAGTACCCGGGGAACCGAGCAGTACTTC	CASSTRGTEQYF
TRBV7-6	few	TRBJ2-1	TRBD1	TGTGCCAGCAGGGCTACAGGGGGGCAATACAATGAGCAGTTCTTC	CASRATGGQYNEQFF
TRBV5-5	NA	TRBJ1-4	TRBD1	TGTGCCAGCGGCAGGGGGTCCCATGAAAAACTGTTTTTT	CASGRGSHEKLFF
TRBV27	NA	TRBJ2-7	NA	TGTGCCAGCAGTGGGGGACTTGGTACCTACGAGCAGTACTTC	CASSGGLGTYEQYF
TRBV11-2	NA	TRBJ2-3	TRBD2	TGTGCCAGCAGCTTGGACGGGAGGTTAGATACGCAGTATTTT	CASSLDGRLDTQYF
TRBV7-3	NA	TRBJ2-3	TRBD1	TGTGCCAGCAGCCCCGGACAGGGCACAGATACGCAGTATTTT	CASSPGQGTDTQYF
TRBV5-1	NA	TRBJ1-1	TRBD1	TGCGCCAGCAGCTTCGACAGGGCGGGCGACACTGAAGCTTTCTTT	CASSFDRAGDTEAFF
TRBV5-1	NA	TRBJ2-1	NA	TGCGCCAGCAGCTTGGCCTGGTTAGCGGACAATGAGCAGTTCTTC	CASSLAWLADNEQFF
TRBV29-1	NA	TRBJ2-6	NA	TGCAGCGTTGTTGAACAGGGTGAAAGCTCTGGGGCCAACGTCCTGACTTTC	CSVVEQGESSGANVLTF